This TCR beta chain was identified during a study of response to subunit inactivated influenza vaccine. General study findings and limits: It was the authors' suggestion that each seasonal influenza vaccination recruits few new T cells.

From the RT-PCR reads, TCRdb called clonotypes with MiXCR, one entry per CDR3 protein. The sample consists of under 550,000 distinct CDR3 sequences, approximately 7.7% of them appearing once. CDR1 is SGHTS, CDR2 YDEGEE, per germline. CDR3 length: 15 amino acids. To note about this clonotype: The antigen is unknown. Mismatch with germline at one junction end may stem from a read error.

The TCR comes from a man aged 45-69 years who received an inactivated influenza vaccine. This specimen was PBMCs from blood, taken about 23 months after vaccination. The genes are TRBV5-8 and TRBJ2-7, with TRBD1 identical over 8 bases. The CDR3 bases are TGTGCCAGCAGCAAAAAGAACAGGGGGACCTACGTGCAGTACTTC. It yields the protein CASSKKNRGTYVQYF. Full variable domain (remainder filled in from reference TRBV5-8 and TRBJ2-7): EAGVTQSPTHLIKTRGQQATLRCSPISGHTSVYWYQQALGLGLQFLLWYDEGEERNRGNFPPRFSGRQFPNYSSELNVNALELEDSALYLCASSKKNRGTYVQYFGPGTRLTVT.